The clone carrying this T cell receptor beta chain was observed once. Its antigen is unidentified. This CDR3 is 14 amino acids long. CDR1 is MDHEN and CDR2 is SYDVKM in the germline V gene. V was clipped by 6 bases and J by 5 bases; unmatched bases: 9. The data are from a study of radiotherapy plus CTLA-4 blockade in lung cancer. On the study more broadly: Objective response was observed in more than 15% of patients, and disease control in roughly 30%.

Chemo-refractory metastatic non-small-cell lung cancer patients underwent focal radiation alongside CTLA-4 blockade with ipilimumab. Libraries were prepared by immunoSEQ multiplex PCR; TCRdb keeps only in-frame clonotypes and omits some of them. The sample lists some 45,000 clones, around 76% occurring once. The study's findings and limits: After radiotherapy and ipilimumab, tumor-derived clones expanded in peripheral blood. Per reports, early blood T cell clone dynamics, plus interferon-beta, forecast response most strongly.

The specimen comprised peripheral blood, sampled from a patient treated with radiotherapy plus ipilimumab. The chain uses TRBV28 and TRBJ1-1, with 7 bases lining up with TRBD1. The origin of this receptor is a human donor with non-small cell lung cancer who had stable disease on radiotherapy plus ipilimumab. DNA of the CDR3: TGTGCCAGCAGCTTCAGAGGGGGCTCGACTGAAGCTTTCTTT. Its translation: CASSFRGGSTEAFF.